This is a list of T cell receptor beta chains from one sample in a study of T cell responses to AZD1222 COVID-19 vaccine. Some clones are missing from TCRdb's copy, which holds only in-frame ones; the method was immunoSEQ multiplex PCR. The table includes about 35,000 clones, 75% to 90% detected once. Sample: peripheral blood, taken on day 0 of AZD1222 vaccination. All receptors come from an adult in good health. Both conserved end residues are part of each CDR3. Fields, in order: J gene, V gene, clone size, D gene, CDR3 protein, CDR3 DNA. D genes are given only for firm matches. Clone size is given for some rows only: seen once, a few or many times, or a class if the clone is expanded.

J gene: TRBJ2-7; V gene: TRBV5-1; clone size: .; D gene: .; CDR3 protein: CASSLLLPVYEQYF; CDR3 DNA: TGCGCCAGCAGCTTGTTGTTGCCGGTGTACGAGCAGTACTTC
J gene: TRBJ1-2; V gene: TRBV28; clone size: .; D gene: TRBD1; CDR3 protein: CASRTGTGVNGYTF; CDR3 DNA: TGTGCCAGCAGGACCGGGACAGGGGTGAATGGCTACACCTTC
J gene: TRBJ2-7; V gene: TRBV25-1; clone size: few; D gene: .; CDR3 protein: CATQDRSSYEQYF; CDR3 DNA: TGTGCCACCCAGGACCGGAGCTCCTACGAGCAGTACTTC
J gene: TRBJ2-7; V gene: TRBV19; clone size: few; D gene: TRBD1; CDR3 protein: CASSTSPRDSSYEQYF; CDR3 DNA: TGTGCCAGTAGTACCTCCCCCCGGGACAGCTCCTACGAGCAGTACTTC
J gene: TRBJ2-2; V gene: TRBV5-6; clone size: .; D gene: .; CDR3 protein: CASSTLQNTGELFF; CDR3 DNA: TGTGCCAGCAGCACCCTCCAGAACACCGGGGAGCTGTTTTTT
J gene: TRBJ1-2; V gene: TRBV7-8; clone size: few; D gene: .; CDR3 protein: CASSPGRTNYGYTF; CDR3 DNA: TGTGCCAGCAGCCCGGGGCGAACTAACTATGGCTACACCTTC
J gene: TRBJ1-1; V gene: TRBV18; clone size: .; D gene: .; CDR3 protein: CASSPPHQGMAFF; CDR3 DNA: TGTGCCAGCTCTCCTCCCCACCAGGGTATGGCTTTCTTT
J gene: TRBJ2-5; V gene: TRBV30; clone size: .; D gene: TRBD2; CDR3 protein: CAWSENPLAGKQETQYF; CDR3 DNA: TGTGCCTGGAGTGAGAATCCACTAGCGGGGAAACAAGAGACCCAGTACTTC
J gene: TRBJ1-2; V gene: TRBV28; clone size: .; D gene: .; CDR3 protein: CAIGGNPPFYGYTF; CDR3 DNA: TGTGCCATCGGGGGGAACCCCCCTTTCTATGGCTACACCTTC
J gene: TRBJ1-1; V gene: TRBV30; clone size: .; D gene: .; CDR3 protein: CAWSVPRSTEAFF; CDR3 DNA: TGTGCCTGGAGTGTACCTCGGTCCACTGAAGCTTTCTTT
J gene: TRBJ1-2; V gene: TRBV7-9; clone size: .; D gene: TRBD1; CDR3 protein: CASSRGQEGYTF; CDR3 DNA: TGTGCCAGCAGCCGCGGACAGGAAGGCTACACCTTC
J gene: TRBJ1-4; V gene: TRBV12-3/TRBV12-4; clone size: .; D gene: .; CDR3 protein: CASSLAGERKLFF; CDR3 DNA: TGTGCCAGCAGTTTAGCCGGGGAGAGAAAACTGTTTTTT
J gene: TRBJ2-7; V gene: TRBV11-2; clone size: .; D gene: TRBD2; CDR3 protein: CASSPGLAGVYEQYF; CDR3 DNA: TGTGCCAGCAGCCCGGGACTAGCGGGGGTCTACGAGCAGTACTTC
J gene: TRBJ2-5; V gene: TRBV7-8; clone size: .; D gene: .; CDR3 protein: CASSLVRQGETQYF; CDR3 DNA: TGTGCCAGCAGCTTAGTTCGTCAGGGAGAGACCCAGTACTTC
J gene: TRBJ2-7; V gene: TRBV5-1; clone size: .; D gene: TRBD2; CDR3 protein: CASSLVVGGGTYEQYF; CDR3 DNA: TGCGCCAGCAGCTTGGTAGTTGGGGGAGGGACCTACGAGCAGTACTTC
J gene: TRBJ1-2; V gene: TRBV29-1; clone size: .; D gene: .; CDR3 protein: CSVSGNYGYTF; CDR3 DNA: TGCAGCGTTTCTGGTAACTATGGCTACACCTTC
J gene: TRBJ1-1; V gene: TRBV6-5; clone size: .; D gene: .; CDR3 protein: CASSPSWGAEAFF; CDR3 DNA: TGTGCCAGCAGCCCCTCTTGGGGAGCTGAAGCTTTCTTT
J gene: TRBJ1-1; V gene: TRBV5-4; clone size: .; D gene: .; CDR3 protein: CASSLARGEAFF; CDR3 DNA: TGTGCCAGCAGCTTGGCTAGGGGGGAAGCTTTCTTT
J gene: TRBJ2-5; V gene: TRBV5-6; clone size: .; D gene: .; CDR3 protein: CASSFQASGTQYF; CDR3 DNA: TGTGCCAGCAGCTTCCAGGCGAGCGGGACCCAGTACTTC
J gene: TRBJ2-1; V gene: TRBV6-2/TRBV6-3; clone size: .; D gene: TRBD2; CDR3 protein: CASSSRLAGYNEQFF; CDR3 DNA: TGTGCCAGCAGCAGCAGACTAGCGGGGTACAATGAGCAGTTCTTC
J gene: TRBJ1-5; V gene: TRBV7-8; clone size: .; D gene: .; CDR3 protein: CASSLGSAGNQPQHF; CDR3 DNA: TGTGCCAGCAGCCTAGGGTCCGCAGGCAATCAGCCCCAGCATTTT
J gene: TRBJ1-3; V gene: TRBV6-1; clone size: .; D gene: .; CDR3 protein: CASSELARNTIYF; CDR3 DNA: TGTGCCAGCAGTGAATTAGCGCGAAACACCATATATTTT
J gene: TRBJ2-1; V gene: TRBV19; clone size: .; D gene: .; CDR3 protein: CASSIGGPSSYNEQFF; CDR3 DNA: TGTGCCAGTAGTATCGGAGGGCCCAGCTCCTACAATGAGCAGTTCTTC
J gene: TRBJ1-2; V gene: TRBV6-5; clone size: .; D gene: .; CDR3 protein: CASKQTDSANYGYTF; CDR3 DNA: TGTGCCAGCAAGCAGACTGACTCAGCTAACTATGGCTACACCTTC
J gene: TRBJ2-7; V gene: TRBV5-1; clone size: .; D gene: .; CDR3 protein: CASSLLAGPSYEQYF; CDR3 DNA: TGCGCCAGCAGCTTGTTGGCAGGGCCCTCCTACGAGCAGTACTTC
J gene: TRBJ2-1; V gene: TRBV27; clone size: once; D gene: TRBD2; CDR3 protein: CASASPLAGGYNEQFF; CDR3 DNA: TGTGCCAGCGCATCCCCCTTAGCGGGGGGTTACAATGAGCAGTTCTTC
J gene: TRBJ1-2; V gene: TRBV6-5; clone size: .; D gene: .; CDR3 protein: CASSYSVGLYGYTF; CDR3 DNA: TGTGCCAGCAGTTACTCAGTCGGCCTCTATGGCTACACCTTC
J gene: TRBJ1-6; V gene: TRBV6-5; clone size: .; D gene: .; CDR3 protein: CASSYSLGNSPLHF; CDR3 DNA: TGTGCCAGCAGTTACAGTCTCGGGAATTCACCCCTCCACTTT
J gene: TRBJ2-1; V gene: TRBV28; clone size: .; D gene: TRBD2; CDR3 protein: CASSLGGRGEQFF; CDR3 DNA: TGTGCCAGCAGTTTAGGCGGGAGGGGTGAGCAGTTCTTC
J gene: TRBJ1-5; V gene: TRBV5-8; clone size: .; D gene: TRBD1; CDR3 protein: CASSEGQGTRQPQHF; CDR3 DNA: TGTGCCAGCAGCGAGGGACAGGGGACGAGACAGCCCCAGCATTTT
J gene: TRBJ1-6; V gene: TRBV2; clone size: once; D gene: TRBD1; CDR3 protein: CASNYLGQGNSPLHF; CDR3 DNA: TGTGCCAGCAATTACCTCGGACAGGGAAATTCACCCCTCCACTTT
J gene: TRBJ2-7; V gene: TRBV28; clone size: .; D gene: TRBD1; CDR3 protein: CASSPSGTGGYHEQYF; CDR3 DNA: TGTGCCAGCAGTCCCTCCGGGACAGGGGGCTATCACGAGCAGTACTTC
J gene: TRBJ1-5; V gene: TRBV30; clone size: .; D gene: .; CDR3 protein: CAWSPRMGNQPQHF; CDR3 DNA: TGTGCCTGGAGTCCACGGATGGGAAATCAGCCCCAGCATTTT
J gene: TRBJ1-3; V gene: TRBV6-6; clone size: .; D gene: .; CDR3 protein: CASSGRRDAGNTIYF; CDR3 DNA: TGTGCCAGCAGTGGCCGCAGGGATGCTGGAAACACCATATATTTT
J gene: TRBJ1-4; V gene: TRBV5-5; clone size: .; D gene: .; CDR3 protein: CASSFTGWGEKLFF; CDR3 DNA: TGTGCCAGCAGCTTCACAGGTTGGGGTGAAAAACTGTTTTTT
J gene: TRBJ1-6; V gene: TRBV6-4; clone size: .; D gene: TRBD1; CDR3 protein: CASNRQGSYNSPLHF; CDR3 DNA: TGTGCCAGCAACCGACAGGGGTCCTATAATTCACCCCTCCACTTT
J gene: TRBJ1-2; V gene: TRBV28; clone size: .; D gene: .; CDR3 protein: CATSVKEGYTF; CDR3 DNA: TGTGCCACCTCGGTAAAGGAAGGCTACACCTTC
J gene: TRBJ1-5; V gene: TRBV2; clone size: once; D gene: .; CDR3 protein: CASRAEGQPQHF; CDR3 DNA: TGTGCCAGCAGAGCGGAGGGACAGCCCCAGCATTTT
J gene: TRBJ1-5; V gene: TRBV28; clone size: .; D gene: .; CDR3 protein: CASSRQSDQPQHF; CDR3 DNA: TGTGCCAGCAGCCGCCAGTCGGATCAGCCCCAGCATTTT
J gene: TRBJ1-5; V gene: TRBV4-1; clone size: .; D gene: .; CDR3 protein: CASSQDSASEGRRPQHF; CDR3 DNA: TGCGCCAGCAGCCAAGATTCGGCCAGTGAGGGGAGGAGGCCCCAGCATTTT
J gene: TRBJ2-1; V gene: TRBV2; clone size: .; D gene: TRBD2; CDR3 protein: CASSPTSGSYNEQFF; CDR3 DNA: TGTGCCAGCAGCCCGACTAGCGGTTCATACAATGAGCAGTTCTTC
J gene: TRBJ2-2; V gene: TRBV6-5; clone size: .; D gene: .; CDR3 protein: CASSYTHRGYTGELFF; CDR3 DNA: TGTGCCAGCAGTTACACTCACCGGGGTTACACCGGGGAGCTGTTTTTT
J gene: TRBJ2-5; V gene: TRBV30; clone size: .; D gene: TRBD2; CDR3 protein: CAWARGGLQETQYF; CDR3 DNA: TGTGCCTGGGCACGCGGGGGGCTCCAAGAGACCCAGTACTTC
J gene: TRBJ1-1; V gene: TRBV11-2; clone size: .; D gene: TRBD1; CDR3 protein: CASSLAGQGYTEAFF; CDR3 DNA: TGTGCCAGCAGCTTAGCGGGACAGGGGTACACTGAAGCTTTCTTT
J gene: TRBJ1-6; V gene: TRBV18; clone size: .; D gene: TRBD1; CDR3 protein: CASSPIRDSYNSPLHF; CDR3 DNA: TGTGCCAGCTCACCTATCCGGGACAGTTATAATTCACCCCTCCACTTT
J gene: TRBJ2-5; V gene: TRBV7-2; clone size: .; D gene: TRBD2; CDR3 protein: CASSLSGTSGVRGDQYF; CDR3 DNA: TGTGCCAGCAGCTTATCGGGGACTAGCGGGGTCCGTGGGGACCAGTACTTC
J gene: TRBJ1-5; V gene: TRBV27; clone size: once; D gene: TRBD1; CDR3 protein: CASSRRGPGNQPQHF; CDR3 DNA: TGTGCCAGCAGCCGCAGGGGGCCAGGCAATCAGCCCCAGCATTTT
J gene: TRBJ1-6; V gene: TRBV9; clone size: .; D gene: TRBD1; CDR3 protein: CASSPGPGGNNSPLHF; CDR3 DNA: TGTGCCAGCAGCCCAGGCCCAGGGGGCAATAATTCACCCCTCCACTTT
J gene: TRBJ2-1; V gene: TRBV2; clone size: .; D gene: .; CDR3 protein: CASSRTNNNNEQFF; CDR3 DNA: TGTGCCAGCAGCCGAACAAACAATAACAATGAGCAGTTCTTC
J gene: TRBJ2-7; V gene: TRBV6-2/TRBV6-3; clone size: .; D gene: .; CDR3 protein: CASSYWYEQYF; CDR3 DNA: TGTGCCAGCAGTTACTGGTACGAGCAGTACTTC
J gene: TRBJ2-1; V gene: TRBV7-3; clone size: once; D gene: TRBD2; CDR3 protein: CASSLGLAPGNEQFF; CDR3 DNA: TGTGCCAGCAGCCTAGGACTAGCGCCAGGCAATGAGCAGTTCTTC
J gene: TRBJ1-4; V gene: TRBV28; clone size: .; D gene: .; CDR3 protein: CASSLRGASEKLFF; CDR3 DNA: TGTGCCAGCAGTTTACGGGGGGCGAGTGAAAAACTGTTTTTT
J gene: TRBJ1-1; V gene: TRBV4-3; clone size: .; D gene: TRBD1; CDR3 protein: CASSQATGGGTEAFF; CDR3 DNA: TGCGCCAGCAGCCAAGCTACAGGGGGCGGCACTGAAGCTTTCTTT
J gene: TRBJ2-1; V gene: TRBV28; clone size: .; D gene: TRBD2; CDR3 protein: CASSSTSGGHNEQFF; CDR3 DNA: TGTGCCAGCAGTTCGACTAGCGGGGGCCACAATGAGCAGTTCTTC